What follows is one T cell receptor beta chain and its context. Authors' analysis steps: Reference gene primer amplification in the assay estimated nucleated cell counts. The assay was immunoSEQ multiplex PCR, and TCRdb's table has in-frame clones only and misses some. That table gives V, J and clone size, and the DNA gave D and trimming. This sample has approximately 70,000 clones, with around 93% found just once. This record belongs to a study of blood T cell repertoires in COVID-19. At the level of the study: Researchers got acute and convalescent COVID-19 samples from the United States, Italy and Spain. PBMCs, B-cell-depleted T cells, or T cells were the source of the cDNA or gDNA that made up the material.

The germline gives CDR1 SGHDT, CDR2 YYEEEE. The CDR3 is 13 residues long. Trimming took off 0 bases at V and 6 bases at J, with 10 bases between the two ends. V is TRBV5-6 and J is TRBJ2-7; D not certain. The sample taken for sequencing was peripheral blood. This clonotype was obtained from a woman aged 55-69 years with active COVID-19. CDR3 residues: CASSLGLGFEQYF. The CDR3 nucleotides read TGTGCCAGCAGCTTGGGGCTCGGGTTCGAGCAGTACTTC.